This T cell receptor beta chain was captured by sequencing in a study of siplizumab effects on memory and regulatory T cells. Profiling relied on immunoSEQ multiplex PCR, and the TCRdb table lists in-frame clones only, not all of them. This table has some 97,000 clones, around 94% appearing once. CDR3 size: 18 residues. V lost 4 bases and J 0 bases, leaving 22 bases between the germline ends. The germline gives CDR1 MGHRA, CDR2 YSYEKL. V is TRBV4-1 and J is TRBJ2-7; unclear D gene. Sequenced input: Tregs sorted from blood. The sequence was collected from a human donor in good health. CDR3 nucleotide sequence: TGCGCCAGCAGCCCGTCGAGAATCTCGGCCAGCATCTCCTACGAGCAGTACTTC. It translates to CASSPSRISASISYEQYF.